This record looks at one T cell receptor (beta chain) sequence and its context. This specimen belongs to a study of blood T cell repertoires in COVID-19. Study details: Material from acute and convalescent COVID-19 was sourced from the United States, Italy and Spain.

Original processing methods: Amplification of reference gene primers was used by the study to estimate nucleated cell counts. This table comes from immunoSEQ multiplex PCR, and its TCRdb copy is limited to in-frame clones, with some not included. V and J calls and clone size are as listed in that table; D and trimming were resolved from the DNA. The sample shows 200,000 to 300,000 clones, approximately 89% of them seen only once. Researchers sorted participants into cohorts using their self-reported clinical history. The CDR3 has 13 amino acids. CDR1 SGHNT and CDR2 YENEEA come from the germline V gene. Trimming shortened V by 5 bases and J by 5 bases, and 12 bases separated the two germline ends.

The clonotype originates from a middle-aged woman with acute COVID-19. Sequenced material: PBMCs or T cells enriched from blood (not recorded which). The genes are TRBV11-3 and TRBJ1-2; the D is unclear. CDR3 coding DNA: TGTGCCAGCAGCCGGCGGGTCGCTTATGGCTACACCTTC. Its protein product is CASSRRVAYGYTF.